The subject of this entry is one T cell receptor (beta chain). The junction had 9 bases not matched to a gene; V was cut back by 8 bases and J by 1 base. Germline V gene data show CDR1 as MDHEN and CDR2 as SYDVKM. CDR3 length equals 15 residues. This entry is derived from a study of blood T cells in healthy people across ages. With a J-beta primer mix and a sample-barcoded 5' primer, a second PCR ran 7 to 11 cycles. TCRdb re-analysed the 5' RACE reads in MiXCR, keeping a single row per CDR3 protein. The sample consists of 750,000 to 950,000 distinct CDR3 sequences, 50% to 65% of them appearing once. The chain links TRBV28 to TRBJ2-3, with 7 bases matching TRBD2. The clonotype originates from a man older than 75 in good health. The sequenced material came from blood. CDR3 in amino acids: CASLTGLAGTDTQYF. The CDR3 nucleotides read TGTGCCAGCCTCACGGGGCTAGCGGGCACAGATACGCAGTATTTT.